This T cell receptor (beta chain) was retrieved from a study of blood T cell repertoires in COVID-19. Study as a whole: The study drew acute and convalescent COVID-19 samples from the United States, Italy and Spain. Nucleic acid was either cDNA or gDNA, and it came from T cells, B-cell-depleted T cells, or PBMCs.

Germline assignment: CDR1 MNHNY and CDR2 SVGAGI (reference sequence). The CDR3 covers 13 residues. Trimming stripped 2 bases from V and 3 bases from J, with 7 bases between. In Seattle, patients joined the study during active infection and were tracked longitudinally. In the study's own analysis: Amplifying reference gene primers gave estimates of nucleated cell counts. Clones were read by immunoSEQ multiplex PCR, and TCRdb kept only the in-frame ones, dropping some. V, J and clone size derive from that table, while D and trimming were established from the DNA sequence. This table has just over 350,000 clones, 80% to 90% appearing once.

Sample: peripheral blood. This TCR derives from an older woman with COVID-19, enrolled during active disease. This chain connects TRBV6-6 to TRBJ1-2; no reliable D call. DNA for the CDR3: TGTGCCAGCAGTTACGGCACCGACTATGGCTACACCTTC. Protein: CASSYGTDYGYTF.